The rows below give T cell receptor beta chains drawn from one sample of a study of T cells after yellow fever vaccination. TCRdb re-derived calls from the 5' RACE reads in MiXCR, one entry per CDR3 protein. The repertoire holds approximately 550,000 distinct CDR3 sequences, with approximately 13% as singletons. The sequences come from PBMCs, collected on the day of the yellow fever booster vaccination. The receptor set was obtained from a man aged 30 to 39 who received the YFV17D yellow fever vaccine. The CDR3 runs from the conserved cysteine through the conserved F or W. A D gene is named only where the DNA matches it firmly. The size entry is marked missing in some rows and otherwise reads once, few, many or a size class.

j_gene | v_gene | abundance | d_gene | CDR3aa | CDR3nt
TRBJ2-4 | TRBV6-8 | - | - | CASQLGAKGKNIQYF | TGTGCCAGCCAGCTAGGGGCCAAGGGCAAAAACATTCAGTACTTC
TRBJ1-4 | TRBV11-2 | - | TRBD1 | CASSFGATQGARKLFF | TGTGCCAGCAGCTTTGGGGCAACCCAGGGGGCTAGAAAACTGTTTTTT
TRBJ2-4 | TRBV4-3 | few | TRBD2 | CASSQGLAGESIQYF | TGCGCCAGCAGCCAGGGACTAGCGGGAGAGAGCATTCAGTACTTC
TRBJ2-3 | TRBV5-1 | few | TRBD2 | CASRSSGTTTDTQYF | TGCGCCAGCAGATCTAGCGGAACTACCACAGATACGCAGTATTTT
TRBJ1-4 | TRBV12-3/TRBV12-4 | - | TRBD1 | CASSLGSGGAVEKLFF | TGTGCCAGCAGTTTAGGATCAGGGGGCGCGGTTGAAAAACTGTTTTTT
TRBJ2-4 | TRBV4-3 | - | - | CASSQEGPGDIQYF | TGCGCCAGCAGCCAAGAGGGGCCCGGAGACATTCAGTACTTC
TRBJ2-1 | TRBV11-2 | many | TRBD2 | CASLRSGSDEQFF | TGTGCCAGCCTGCGGAGCGGGAGCGATGAGCAGTTCTTC
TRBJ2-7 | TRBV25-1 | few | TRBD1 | CASSAPGQGAYEQYF | TGTGCCAGCAGTGCACCGGGACAGGGGGCTTACGAGCAGTACTTC
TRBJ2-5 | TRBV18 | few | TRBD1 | CASSPTTGVDETQYF | TGTGCCAGCTCACCAACGACAGGGGTTGACGAGACCCAGTACTTC
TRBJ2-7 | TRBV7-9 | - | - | CASSYSPFREMNEQYF | TGTGCCAGCAGTTATTCCCCTTTCCGGGAGATGAACGAGCAGTACTTC
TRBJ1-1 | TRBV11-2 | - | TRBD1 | CASSFGQGVYTEAFF | TGTGCCAGCAGCTTCGGACAGGGGGTGTACACTGAAGCTTTCTTT
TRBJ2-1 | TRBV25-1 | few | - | CASSESGAGNEQFF | TGTGCCAGCAGTGAATCGGGGGCGGGCAATGAGCAGTTCTTC
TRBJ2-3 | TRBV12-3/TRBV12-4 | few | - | CASSLDQSVRQYF | TGTGCCAGCAGTTTAGACCAGAGTGTTCGGCAGTATTTT
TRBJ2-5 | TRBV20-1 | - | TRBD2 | CSAPHSGRRETQYF | TGCAGTGCTCCCCATAGCGGGAGGAGAGAGACCCAGTACTTC